This is a list of T cell receptor beta chains from one sample in a study of blood T cell repertoires in COVID-19. The repertoire was sequenced with immunoSEQ multiplex PCR; TCRdb's copy has only in-frame clones and lacks some. The sample includes some 490,000 clones, approximately 85% of them seen just once. The sample comprised peripheral blood. The receptors derive from a human donor in a cohort sampled during active COVID-19. Both conserved end residues are part of each CDR3. D genes are given only for firm matches. Size is omitted from some rows. Given values are once, few, many or a class for expanded clones.

clone_size: once
j_call: TRBJ2-6
v_call: TRBV30
d_call: -
cdr3_nt: TGTGCCTGGAGTTTGAGTAGCTCTGGGGCCAACGTCCTGACTTTC
cdr3_aa: CAWSLSSSGANVLTF

clone_size: -
j_call: TRBJ2-7
v_call: TRBV18
d_call: -
cdr3_nt: TGTGCCAGCTCACCACCGGCGGGAGAGCAGTACTTC
cdr3_aa: CASSPPAGEQYF

clone_size: -
j_call: TRBJ2-1
v_call: TRBV30
d_call: TRBD2
cdr3_nt: TGTGCCTGGAGTGAGGGACTAGCGGGAGGTTTATTCGGGAATGAGCAGTTCTTC
cdr3_aa: CAWSEGLAGGLFGNEQFF

clone_size: -
j_call: TRBJ1-2
v_call: TRBV5-4
d_call: -
cdr3_nt: TGTGCCAGCAGCTTCGGGGGGTCGGGATCCTATGGCTACACCTTC
cdr3_aa: CASSFGGSGSYGYTF

clone_size: -
j_call: TRBJ1-1
v_call: TRBV23-1
d_call: TRBD1
cdr3_nt: TGCGCCAGCAGTCACGGCATAGGGGGCGCGACTGAAGCTTTCTTT
cdr3_aa: CASSHGIGGATEAFF

clone_size: -
j_call: TRBJ2-3
v_call: TRBV10-3
d_call: TRBD2
cdr3_nt: TGTGCCATCAGTGAACGACTAGCGGGAGGCACTAGCACAGATACGCAGTATTTT
cdr3_aa: CAISERLAGGTSTDTQYF

clone_size: -
j_call: TRBJ2-5
v_call: TRBV11-2
d_call: TRBD1
cdr3_nt: TGTGCCAGCAGCTTAGTCACTGCCCCAGGGGGGACCCAGTACTTC
cdr3_aa: CASSLVTAPGGTQYF

clone_size: -
j_call: TRBJ2-3
v_call: TRBV2
d_call: TRBD1
cdr3_nt: TGTGCCAGCAGTGATATTGGGACAGGGGTAGGGGATACGCAGTATTTT
cdr3_aa: CASSDIGTGVGDTQYF

clone_size: -
j_call: TRBJ2-3
v_call: TRBV4-2
d_call: -
cdr3_nt: TGTGCCAGCAGCCAAGAGGGGACTCCGGCAGATACGCAGTATTTT
cdr3_aa: CASSQEGTPADTQYF

clone_size: -
j_call: TRBJ1-1
v_call: TRBV28
d_call: TRBD1
cdr3_nt: TGTGCCAGCAGTTTCCACTCAGGGGGCGATTATACTGAAGCTTTCTTT
cdr3_aa: CASSFHSGGDYTEAFF

clone_size: -
j_call: TRBJ2-7
v_call: TRBV4-2
d_call: -
cdr3_nt: TGTGCCAGCAGCCAAGCGGTACAGGGCTACGAGCAGTACTTC
cdr3_aa: CASSQAVQGYEQYF

clone_size: -
j_call: TRBJ2-5
v_call: TRBV9
d_call: -
cdr3_nt: TGTGCCAGCAGCCCCAGACCAGGGGGGACAGAGACCCAGTACTTC
cdr3_aa: CASSPRPGGTETQYF

clone_size: -
j_call: TRBJ2-3
v_call: TRBV7-2
d_call: TRBD2
cdr3_nt: TGTGCCAGCGGAATAGCGGGAGGGCCAGATACGCAGTATTTT
cdr3_aa: CASGIAGGPDTQYF

clone_size: once
j_call: TRBJ2-3
v_call: TRBV19
d_call: TRBD2
cdr3_nt: TGTGCCAGTATGGAAGCGGGACTCACAGATACGCAGTATTTT
cdr3_aa: CASMEAGLTDTQYF

clone_size: -
j_call: TRBJ1-1
v_call: TRBV6-5
d_call: TRBD1
cdr3_nt: TGTGCCAGCAGTACAGGGACAGGGGGTAGGCCTGAAGCTTTCTTT
cdr3_aa: CASSTGTGGRPEAFF

clone_size: -
j_call: TRBJ2-1
v_call: TRBV19
d_call: -
cdr3_nt: TGTGCCAGTAGTTCCGGGGATGGCTACAATGAGCAGTTCTTC
cdr3_aa: CASSSGDGYNEQFF

clone_size: -
j_call: TRBJ1-3
v_call: TRBV9
d_call: TRBD1
cdr3_nt: TGTGCCAGCAGCTCCCGCAGGGGGCAGGCTGGAAACACCATATATTTT
cdr3_aa: CASSSRRGQAGNTIYF

clone_size: -
j_call: TRBJ2-3
v_call: TRBV28
d_call: -
cdr3_nt: TGTGCCAGCAGTTACAAGTACGCAGATACGCAGTATTTT
cdr3_aa: CASSYKYADTQYF

clone_size: few
j_call: TRBJ2-7
v_call: TRBV9
d_call: -
cdr3_nt: TGTGCCAGGGGGCGCTACGAGCAGTACTTC
cdr3_aa: CARGRYEQYF

clone_size: -
j_call: TRBJ1-1
v_call: TRBV11-2
d_call: -
cdr3_nt: TGTGCCAGCAGCCAAATCCGGCGGACTGAAGCTTTCTTT
cdr3_aa: CASSQIRRTEAFF

clone_size: -
j_call: TRBJ1-1
v_call: TRBV18
d_call: -
cdr3_nt: TGTGCCAGCTCACCCATCTCTCGCGGGGAGGCGGCAGCTGAAGCTTTCTTT
cdr3_aa: CASSPISRGEAAAEAFF

clone_size: -
j_call: TRBJ2-1
v_call: TRBV10-1
d_call: TRBD2
cdr3_nt: TGCGCCAGCGGACCTAGCGGGCTTAATGAGCAGTTCTTC
cdr3_aa: CASGPSGLNEQFF

clone_size: -
j_call: TRBJ2-3
v_call: TRBV11-2
d_call: -
cdr3_nt: TGTGCCAGCAGCTTAGTCGATCTATACCAGGTCACAGATACGCAGTATTTT
cdr3_aa: CASSLVDLYQVTDTQYF

clone_size: -
j_call: TRBJ2-7
v_call: TRBV5-6
d_call: TRBD1
cdr3_nt: TGTGCCAGCAGCCCAGGGACAGGGGGCGCTTCCTACGAGCAGTACTTC
cdr3_aa: CASSPGTGGASYEQYF

clone_size: once
j_call: TRBJ1-4
v_call: TRBV2
d_call: TRBD1
cdr3_nt: TGTGCCAGCAGTGATATCGCGGGACAGAGTAATGAAAAACTGTTTTTT
cdr3_aa: CASSDIAGQSNEKLFF

clone_size: -
j_call: TRBJ2-1
v_call: TRBV3-1/TRBV3-2
d_call: -
cdr3_nt: TGTGCCAGCACCTTTTCCCGAGCGTCCAGTTCCAATGAGCAGTTCTTC
cdr3_aa: CASTFSRASSSNEQFF

clone_size: -
j_call: TRBJ1-2
v_call: TRBV7-6
d_call: TRBD1
cdr3_nt: TGTGCCAGCAGCTTCGGACAGGAGACGTATGGCTACACCTTC
cdr3_aa: CASSFGQETYGYTF

clone_size: -
j_call: TRBJ2-3
v_call: TRBV6-5
d_call: TRBD1
cdr3_nt: TGTGCCAGCAGTCCCGGGACAGTGACGCAGTATTTT
cdr3_aa: CASSPGTVTQYF

clone_size: -
j_call: TRBJ2-3
v_call: TRBV19
d_call: -
cdr3_nt: TGTGCCAGTAGTAGGGGACAATGGGGCACAGATACGCAGTATTTT
cdr3_aa: CASSRGQWGTDTQYF

clone_size: -
j_call: TRBJ1-1
v_call: TRBV13
d_call: -
cdr3_nt: TGTGCCAGCAGCCCGAGGGATCTCACTGAAGCTTTCTTT
cdr3_aa: CASSPRDLTEAFF

clone_size: -
j_call: TRBJ1-5
v_call: TRBV15
d_call: TRBD1
cdr3_nt: TGTGCCACCAGCAAAGAAGCAGGGGGCGGGCAGCCCCAGCATTTT
cdr3_aa: CATSKEAGGGQPQHF

clone_size: -
j_call: TRBJ2-3
v_call: TRBV7-3
d_call: -
cdr3_nt: TGTGCCAGCAGCTTAGGACTCGAGGGAGATACGCAGTATTTT
cdr3_aa: CASSLGLEGDTQYF

clone_size: -
j_call: TRBJ2-1
v_call: TRBV9
d_call: TRBD1
cdr3_nt: TGTGCCAGCAGCCTTAGAGGGGACAGCTCCTACAATGAGCAGTTCTTC
cdr3_aa: CASSLRGDSSYNEQFF

clone_size: -
j_call: TRBJ2-2
v_call: TRBV10-3
d_call: -
cdr3_nt: TGTGCCATCAGTGAGTCGATGGCAGGGGATTTAACCGGGGAGCTGTTTTTT
cdr3_aa: CAISESMAGDLTGELFF

clone_size: -
j_call: TRBJ2-5
v_call: TRBV2
d_call: -
cdr3_nt: -
cdr3_aa: CASRTFGAGTQYF

clone_size: -
j_call: TRBJ1-1
v_call: TRBV15
d_call: -
cdr3_nt: TGTGCCACCAGCATTTACAGGGCGGGCGCTGAAGCTTTCTTT
cdr3_aa: CATSIYRAGAEAFF

clone_size: -
j_call: TRBJ2-5
v_call: TRBV14
d_call: -
cdr3_nt: TGTGCCAGCAGCCCCAACCGCTGGGACAACGAGAAGCTCCCCCAGTACTTC
cdr3_aa: CASSPNRWDNEKLPQYF

clone_size: -
j_call: TRBJ2-3
v_call: TRBV28
d_call: TRBD2
cdr3_nt: TGTGCCAGCACCCCCGGGGGGTGGGATACGCAGTATTTT
cdr3_aa: CASTPGGWDTQYF